What follows are 8 T cell receptor beta chains derived from one specimen sequenced in a study of identifying expanded T cells in peripheral blood. Only in-frame clones appear in the TCRdb table, and some are missing; sequencing was by immunoSEQ multiplex PCR. The table records approximately 100,000 clones, 88% of them present only once. Source material: blood. The receptors were gathered from a person aged 18 to 75 in good health.

In this sample, this clone turned up a few times. This chain connects TRBV29-1 to TRBJ2-2; no clear D gene. The CDR3 spans 14 residues. V was clipped by 1 base and J by 5 bases, with 11 bases between them. CDR1 and CDR2 (germline): SQVTM, ANQGSEA. The CDR3 DNA reads TGCAGCGTTGAAGGCCAAAAAAGAACCGGGGAGCTGTTTTTT. Its translation is CSVEGQKRTGELFF.

The chain combines TRBV27 with TRBJ2-1; possible D gene TRBD2, 5 bases. Trimming removed 8 bases at V and 9 bases at J, with 11 bases between. Looked up from germline, CDR1 is MNHEY and CDR2 is SMNVEV (reference sequence). This CDR3 comprises 11 residues. The DNA for the CDR3 is TGTGCCAGCGGGGAGAGGGCTGAGCAGTTCTTC. Protein sequence: CASGERAEQFF.

V usage is TRBV6-5 and J usage is TRBJ2-7; D is uncertain. The CDR3 totals 14 residues. The V and J ends lost 5 bases and 2 bases respectively, with 13 bases between them. Looked up from germline, CDR1 is MNHEY and CDR2 is SVGAGI. The CDR3 loop reads CASSAEWGPYEQYF. The CDR3 DNA sequence: TGTGCCAGCAGTGCCGAGTGGGGTCCCTACGAGCAGTACTTC.

The V call is TRBV4-1, the J call TRBJ2-7; 12 positions agree with TRBD2. Per the germline V gene, CDR1 is MGHRA and CDR2 is YSYEKL. This CDR3 has 18 amino acids. Trimming took 0 bases from V and 3 from J; bases not matched to a gene: 9. The CDR3, as DNA: TGCGCCAGCAGCCAAGAGGGACGGACTAGCGGGATTGGCTACGAGCAGTACTTC. Amino acids: CASSQEGRTSGIGYEQYF.

The chain carries TRBV5-1 and TRBJ2-5; TRBD1 or TRBD2 may be the D gene (5 bases each). CDR3 length: 12 amino acids. CDR1 and CDR2 from the germline V gene are SGHRS and YFSETQ. Trimming stripped 7 bases from V and 5 bases from J, with 12 bases between. CDR3 amino acids: CASVGDGETQYF. The CDR3 DNA is TGCGCCAGCGTAGGGGACGGCGAGACCCAGTACTTC.

The V and J genes are TRBV4-1 and TRBJ2-1; 12 bases are a match to TRBD1. There are 15 residues in the CDR3. Trimming cost V 5 bases and J 7 bases; bases outside gene matches: 6. In germline, CDR1 is MGHRA, CDR2 YSYEKL. CDR3 in amino acids: CASSWDRGQGNEQFF. The CDR3 coding sequence is TGCGCCAGCAGCTGGGACAGGGGGCAGGGGAATGAGCAGTTCTTC.

The rearrangement links TRBV11-1 to TRBJ2-3; D possibly corresponds to TRBD1 (5 bases). V lost 0 bases and J lost 0, with 10 bases in between. CDR1 is SGHAT and CDR2 is FQDESV in the germline V gene (reference sequence). The CDR3 runs 16 residues. For the CDR3, the DNA is TGTGCCAGCAGCTTAGCTGCGACAGTGAGCACAGATACGCAGTATTTT. Translation: CASSLAATVSTDTQYF.

A word on this clone: This CDR3 is also generated by other DNA sequences in the sample. The chain uses TRBV18 and TRBJ2-5; no clear D gene. The CDR3 spans 11 residues. Trimming cost V 3 bases and J 1 base, with 0 bases left between them. Germline CDR1 is KGHSH and CDR2 is LQKENI. The CDR3 nucleotides are TGTGCCAGCTCACCCCAAGAGACCCAGTACTTC. Its translation: CASSPQETQYF.